This is a list of T cell receptor beta chains from one sample in a study of human T cells and chemical hapten exposure. MiXCR, applied by TCRdb to the RACE reads, yields one record per CDR3 protein. The data show a few hundred thousand distinct CDR3 sequences, approximately 8% seen once. This material consisted of whole blood, taken in connection with sensitization to the hapten diphenylcyclopropenone (DPC). Every receptor here comes from a man aged 18 to 35 with alopecia areata. Some clones in this sample may be carry-over from other donors' samples. CDR3s include the opening cysteine and the closing phenylalanine or tryptophan. Each record gives: CDR3 DNA, CDR3 protein, V gene, J gene, D gene, clone size. A D gene is named only where the DNA matches it firmly. Size values are once, few and many counts, or a class for expanded clones, and some rows have none.

cdr3_nt: TGCGCCAGCAGCCGAGGTTACCGGGACGGAAGCACAGATACGCAGTATTTT
cdr3_aa: CASSRGYRDGSTDTQYF
v_call: TRBV4-3
j_call: TRBJ2-3
d_call: .
clone_size: many

cdr3_nt: TGTGCCAGCAGCTTACAGGGTCGCCAGCCCCAGCATTTT
cdr3_aa: CASSLQGRQPQHF
v_call: TRBV7-2
j_call: TRBJ1-5
d_call: .
clone_size: few

cdr3_nt: TGTGCCAGCAGGAACAGGGCAGCTAACTATGGCTACACCTTC
cdr3_aa: CASRNRAANYGYTF
v_call: TRBV6-5
j_call: TRBJ1-2
d_call: .
clone_size: .

cdr3_nt: TGCGCCAGCAAAACGGCACACACTGAAGCTTTCTTT
cdr3_aa: CASKTAHTEAFF
v_call: TRBV5-1
j_call: TRBJ1-1
d_call: .
clone_size: few

cdr3_nt: TGTGCCAGCAGCTTGGAGATCTGGGTCACCGAGACCCAGTACTTC
cdr3_aa: CASSLEIWVTETQYF
v_call: TRBV5-5
j_call: TRBJ2-5
d_call: .
clone_size: .

cdr3_nt: TGTGCCAGCAGCTGGGGGGCAACTAATGAAAAACTGTTTTTT
cdr3_aa: CASSWGATNEKLFF
v_call: TRBV5-4
j_call: TRBJ1-4
d_call: .
clone_size: .

cdr3_nt: TGTGCCAGCAGCCAAGATCGGTTAGGGGTTTCCCTCCACTTT
cdr3_aa: CASSQDRLGVSLHF
v_call: TRBV3-1
j_call: TRBJ1-6
d_call: .
clone_size: few

cdr3_nt: TGTGCCAGCAGTACTAACGGGGCCGGGGATACGCAGTATTTT
cdr3_aa: CASSTNGAGDTQYF
v_call: TRBV28
j_call: TRBJ2-3
d_call: .
clone_size: many

cdr3_nt: TGCGCCAGCAGCCAAGAAACAGGGGGCATTAGGTCCGGCACTGAAGCTTTCTTT
cdr3_aa: CASSQETGGIRSGTEAFF
v_call: TRBV4-3
j_call: TRBJ1-1
d_call: TRBD1
clone_size: few

cdr3_nt: TGCAGTGCTATAACTGGGCGGGGCCCCGATGATACGCAGTATTTT
cdr3_aa: CSAITGRGPDDTQYF
v_call: TRBV20-1
j_call: TRBJ2-3
d_call: .
clone_size: many

cdr3_nt: TGCAGTGCTAGAGTCGCGGGACAGTCCTACAATGAGCAGTTCTTC
cdr3_aa: CSARVAGQSYNEQFF
v_call: TRBV20-1
j_call: TRBJ2-1
d_call: .
clone_size: .

cdr3_nt: TGCGCCAGCAGCTTGGCTAAGGGAGGAACCATGAGGGAGCAGTTCTTC
cdr3_aa: CASSLAKGGTMREQFF
v_call: TRBV5-1
j_call: TRBJ2-1
d_call: .
clone_size: few

cdr3_nt: TGTGCCAGCAGCCAGACAGGGCCGAGGACTGAAGCTTTCTTT
cdr3_aa: CASSQTGPRTEAFF
v_call: TRBV12-3/TRBV12-4
j_call: TRBJ1-1
d_call: TRBD1
clone_size: few

cdr3_nt: TGTGCCAGCAGTAAAACCGGGACAGGGGTGACTCAGCCCCAGCATTTT
cdr3_aa: CASSKTGTGVTQPQHF
v_call: TRBV27
j_call: TRBJ1-5
d_call: TRBD1
clone_size: few

cdr3_nt: TGTGCCAGCAGCAGAGACAGGGTTGGCACTGAAGCTTTCTTT
cdr3_aa: CASSRDRVGTEAFF
v_call: TRBV7-9
j_call: TRBJ1-1
d_call: TRBD1
clone_size: .

cdr3_nt: TGTGCCAGCAGCTCTGGACTACGCTACACCTTC
cdr3_aa: CASSSGLRYTF
v_call: TRBV7-2
j_call: TRBJ1-2
d_call: .
clone_size: many

cdr3_nt: TGTGCCAGCAGCGTAGTGGGGGGTCCCATGAACACTGAAGCTTTCTTT
cdr3_aa: CASSVVGGPMNTEAFF
v_call: TRBV9
j_call: TRBJ1-1
d_call: .
clone_size: few

cdr3_nt: TGTGCCAGCTCACCACCGAGAACAGGGACGGGGGAGCTGTTTTTT
cdr3_aa: CASSPPRTGTGELFF
v_call: TRBV18
j_call: TRBJ2-2
d_call: .
clone_size: few

cdr3_nt: TGTGCCAGCAGACCTAATCACAACGTGCCGGGATTGCTTATAGCTAACTATGGCTACACCTTC
cdr3_aa: CASRPNHNVPGLLIANYGYTF
v_call: TRBV7-2
j_call: TRBJ1-2
d_call: .
clone_size: few

cdr3_nt: TGTGCCAGCAGCCCGGGACAGGGGGTCCCCCAGCATTTT
cdr3_aa: CASSPGQGVPQHF
v_call: TRBV12-3/TRBV12-4
j_call: TRBJ1-5
d_call: TRBD1
clone_size: .

cdr3_nt: TGTGCCAGTAGTATAGGAAGGGAGAGCTATGGCTACACCTTC
cdr3_aa: CASSIGRESYGYTF
v_call: TRBV19
j_call: TRBJ1-2
d_call: .
clone_size: few

cdr3_nt: TGTGCCAGCAGCCTACAGGGGATCCACGAGCAGTACTTC
cdr3_aa: CASSLQGIHEQYF
v_call: TRBV7-3
j_call: TRBJ2-7
d_call: TRBD1
clone_size: few

cdr3_nt: TGTGCCAGCAGCGCTGGCGTATACGGCACTGAAGCTTTCTTT
cdr3_aa: CASSAGVYGTEAFF
v_call: TRBV7-3
j_call: TRBJ1-1
d_call: .
clone_size: many

cdr3_nt: TGTGCCAGCAGCCAATTCTTCGAGCAGTACTTC
cdr3_aa: CASSQFFEQYF
v_call: TRBV6-2/TRBV6-3
j_call: TRBJ2-7
d_call: .
clone_size: many

cdr3_nt: TGCGCCAGCAGCCCGACAGGGCCCCACGAGCAGTACTTC
cdr3_aa: CASSPTGPHEQYF
v_call: TRBV10-1
j_call: TRBJ2-7
d_call: TRBD1
clone_size: .

cdr3_nt: TGTGCCAGCGAGGAAGCCTCTGGGGCCAACGTCCTGACTTTC
cdr3_aa: CASEEASGANVLTF
v_call: TRBV2
j_call: TRBJ2-6
d_call: .
clone_size: .

cdr3_nt: TGTGCCAGCAGTGAAGCAGGGGTGGATGAGACCCAGTACTTC
cdr3_aa: CASSEAGVDETQYF
v_call: TRBV2
j_call: TRBJ2-5
d_call: .
clone_size: many

cdr3_nt: TGTGCCAGCAGCCTCATCAGCATGGACAGTGAAGCTTTCTTT
cdr3_aa: CASSLISMDSEAFF
v_call: TRBV5-6
j_call: TRBJ1-1
d_call: .
clone_size: few

cdr3_nt: TGTGCCAGCAGTTCGACTCAGGATCCTTACACAGATACGCAGTATTTT
cdr3_aa: CASSSTQDPYTDTQYF
v_call: TRBV6-5
j_call: TRBJ2-3
d_call: .
clone_size: .

cdr3_nt: TGTGCCAGCAGCCCCCGGAGGGCCCCCTATAATTCACCCCTCCACTTT
cdr3_aa: CASSPRRAPYNSPLHF
v_call: TRBV7-8
j_call: TRBJ1-6
d_call: .
clone_size: many

cdr3_nt: TGTGCCAGCAGATTAGCGGGGGGGGAGCAGTTCTTC
cdr3_aa: CASRLAGGEQFF
v_call: TRBV6-5
j_call: TRBJ2-1
d_call: TRBD2
clone_size: .

cdr3_nt: TGTGCCAGCAGCATGACAGGGTTGGGCACTGAAGCTTTCTTT
cdr3_aa: CASSMTGLGTEAFF
v_call: TRBV7-9
j_call: TRBJ1-1
d_call: TRBD1
clone_size: few

cdr3_nt: TGTGCCAGCAGCTCTTCTTCACCCCGGGACAGGATCATGAACACTGAAGCTTTCTTT
cdr3_aa: CASSSSSPRDRIMNTEAFF
v_call: TRBV7-8
j_call: TRBJ1-1
d_call: TRBD1
clone_size: few

cdr3_nt: TGTGCCAGCAGCGTAGCAGGGGGCGACGGGGAGCTGTTTTTT
cdr3_aa: CASSVAGGDGELFF
v_call: TRBV9
j_call: TRBJ2-2
d_call: TRBD1
clone_size: many

cdr3_nt: TGCGCCAGCAGCCAAGATGGCTTTCGGCTAGCGGGGGCCCGTATCGCAGATACGCAGTATTTT
cdr3_aa: CASSQDGFRLAGARIADTQYF
v_call: TRBV4-3
j_call: TRBJ2-3
d_call: TRBD2
clone_size: .

cdr3_nt: TGTGCCAGCTCTCTACAGGGTTGGAATAATTCACCCCTCCACTTT
cdr3_aa: CASSLQGWNNSPLHF
v_call: TRBV18
j_call: TRBJ1-6
d_call: .
clone_size: .

cdr3_nt: TGTGCCAGCAGTTCTGACAGCCCTAATGAAAAACTGTTTTTT
cdr3_aa: CASSSDSPNEKLFF
v_call: TRBV12-3/TRBV12-4
j_call: TRBJ1-4
d_call: .
clone_size: many

cdr3_nt: TGCGCCAGCAGCTTTGCAGCAGACACCGGGGAGCTGTTTTTT
cdr3_aa: CASSFAADTGELFF
v_call: TRBV5-1
j_call: TRBJ2-2
d_call: .
clone_size: many

cdr3_nt: TGTGCCAGCAGCCCTACCGGGACAGGGGATATCGGCTATGGCTACACCTTC
cdr3_aa: CASSPTGTGDIGYGYTF
v_call: TRBV2
j_call: TRBJ1-2
d_call: TRBD1
clone_size: .

cdr3_nt: TGTGCCAGCAGTCGTGGGGAGGCGAACACTGAAGCTTTCTTT
cdr3_aa: CASSRGEANTEAFF
v_call: TRBV6-4
j_call: TRBJ1-1
d_call: .
clone_size: few

cdr3_nt: TGTGCCAGCAGTTACAGGAGGAGCGGGACCGGGGAGCTGTTTTTT
cdr3_aa: CASSYRRSGTGELFF
v_call: TRBV6-2/TRBV6-3
j_call: TRBJ2-2
d_call: .
clone_size: few

cdr3_nt: TGCGCCAGCAGCCAAGATGGGCCAGGGGGTGCGACTGAAGCTTTCTTT
cdr3_aa: CASSQDGPGGATEAFF
v_call: TRBV4-3
j_call: TRBJ1-1
d_call: TRBD1
clone_size: few

cdr3_nt: TGCAGTGCTAACACGGGACCGGCCCACCAGCCCCAGCATTTT
cdr3_aa: CSANTGPAHQPQHF
v_call: TRBV20-1
j_call: TRBJ1-5
d_call: .
clone_size: few

cdr3_nt: TGCAGCGTTGGGACGAACAATCAGCCCCAGCATTTT
cdr3_aa: CSVGTNNQPQHF
v_call: TRBV29-1
j_call: TRBJ1-5
d_call: .
clone_size: many

cdr3_nt: TGCAGCGTTGAGGCCCGGGACAGGGGCACAGATACGCAGTATTTT
cdr3_aa: CSVEARDRGTDTQYF
v_call: TRBV29-1
j_call: TRBJ2-3
d_call: TRBD1
clone_size: .

cdr3_nt: TGCAGTGCTAGGCCTCAAAAGGGAAACACCATATATTTT
cdr3_aa: CSARPQKGNTIYF
v_call: TRBV20-1
j_call: TRBJ1-3
d_call: .
clone_size: .

cdr3_nt: TGTGCCAGCAGCCTGCAGGGGGCCGGGTACAATGAGCAGTTCTTC
cdr3_aa: CASSLQGAGYNEQFF
v_call: TRBV7-9
j_call: TRBJ2-1
d_call: TRBD1
clone_size: many

cdr3_nt: TGTGCCAGCAGTTACCGGGAGCATCAGCCCCAGCATTTT
cdr3_aa: CASSYREHQPQHF
v_call: TRBV27
j_call: TRBJ1-5
d_call: .
clone_size: many

cdr3_nt: TGTGCCAGCACTAGGACAGGGGGCTATGGCTACACCTTC
cdr3_aa: CASTRTGGYGYTF
v_call: TRBV7-7
j_call: TRBJ1-2
d_call: TRBD1
clone_size: few

cdr3_nt: TGTGCCAGCAGCCCTTATACCAGGCCGAACTCTAACTATGGCTACACCTTC
cdr3_aa: CASSPYTRPNSNYGYTF
v_call: TRBV7-9
j_call: TRBJ1-2
d_call: .
clone_size: .

cdr3_nt: TGTGCCAGCAGTTTAGCAGGGAACTACGAGCAGTACTTC
cdr3_aa: CASSLAGNYEQYF
v_call: TRBV28
j_call: TRBJ2-7
d_call: .
clone_size: many

cdr3_nt: TGTGCCAGCAGTCCGCCCGGGGCCGGGGCCAACGTCCTGACTTTC
cdr3_aa: CASSPPGAGANVLTF
v_call: TRBV12-3/TRBV12-4
j_call: TRBJ2-6
d_call: .
clone_size: .

cdr3_nt: TGTGCCAGCAGTTCAAGGGGACAGAAAAACATTCAGTACTTC
cdr3_aa: CASSSRGQKNIQYF
v_call: TRBV6-2/TRBV6-3
j_call: TRBJ2-4
d_call: TRBD1
clone_size: few

cdr3_nt: TGTGCCACCAGTGATGCGGAGGGCACTGAAGCTTTCTTT
cdr3_aa: CATSDAEGTEAFF
v_call: TRBV24-1
j_call: TRBJ1-1
d_call: .
clone_size: .

cdr3_nt: TGCGCCAGCAGCCCCACGACAGGGTCGAATGAGCAGTTCTTC
cdr3_aa: CASSPTTGSNEQFF
v_call: TRBV5-1
j_call: TRBJ2-1
d_call: TRBD1
clone_size: .